What follows are 13 T cell receptor beta chains derived from one specimen sequenced in a study of cytomegalovirus exposure and HLA in healthy donors. The PCR made use of 60 Vbeta and 13 Jbeta primers. Assay used: immunoSEQ multiplex PCR; TCRdb lists only in-frame clones, some missing. The sample carries roughly 86,000 clones, around four fifths recorded once. The specimen sequenced was PBMCs. The receptors were sampled from a man aged 45-65 years in good health and CMV-seropositive.

This chain joins TRBV5-6 and TRBJ1-4; TRBD1 aligns across 9 bases. Per germline, CDR1 SGHDT and CDR2 YYEEEE. There are 15 residues in the CDR3. J gave up 8 bases and V 4 bases, and 9 bases lay outside the gene matches. The DNA for the CDR3 is TGTGCCAGCAGCAAACGACAGGGGGAGTCGGAAAAACTGTTTTTT. It is translated as CASSKRQGESEKLFF. The full variable domain, rest sourced from reference TRBV5-6 and TRBJ1-4, is DAGVTQSPTHLIKTRGQQVTLRCSPKSGHDTVSWYQQALGQGPQFIFQYYEEEERQRGNFPDRFSGHQFPNYSSELNVNALLLGDSALYLCASSKRQGESEKLFFGSGTQLSVL.

The rearrangement links TRBV4-1 to TRBJ2-7; D is perhaps TRBD1 (6 bases). Germline CDR1 is MGHRA and CDR2 is YSYEKL. The V end lost 1 base, the J end lost 0 bases, and 7 bases lay between the germline ends. There are 14 residues in the CDR3. CDR3 amino acids: CASSQADSSYEQYF. DNA of the CDR3: TGCGCCAGCAGCCAAGCGGACAGCTCCTACGAGCAGTACTTC.

The V and J genes are TRBV5-1 and TRBJ2-3, with 11 positions matching TRBD2. The V segment lost 5 bases and the J segment 2 bases; nucleotides outside the gene matches: 4. CDR3 length equals 15 residues. Germline V CDR1 and CDR2: SGHRS, YFSETQ. The CDR3 reads CASSLLAGDTDTQYF. The CDR3 DNA reads as TGCGCCAGCAGTTTACTAGCGGGGGACACAGATACGCAGTATTTT.

The chain couples TRBV5-6 to TRBJ1-6; no firm D call. The CDR3 loop spans 13 amino acids. V lost 2 bases, J lost 5 bases, and 5 bases lay in between. Germline assignment: CDR1 SGHDT and CDR2 YYEEEE. CDR3 residues: CASSLTDNSPLHF. CDR3 nucleotide sequence: TGTGCCAGCAGCTTAACAGATAATTCACCCCTCCACTTT.

The chain carries TRBV5-6 and TRBJ1-1; D is perhaps TRBD1 (6 bases). CDR1 and CDR2 (germline): SGHDT, YYEEEE. Trimming shortened V by 0 bases and J by 4 bases, and 19 bases separated the two germline ends. This CDR3 has 17 residues. This chain's CDR3 is CASSLAWAGDMSTEAFF. The CDR3 DNA follows: TGTGCCAGCAGCTTGGCCTGGGCAGGGGATATGAGCACTGAAGCTTTCTTT.

V and J are TRBV5-5 and TRBJ1-4, with D unclear. This CDR3 has 17 amino acids. Germline-derived CDR1 and CDR2 are SGHKS and YYEKEE (reference sequence). The V gene lost 0 bases and the J gene lost 0 bases, with 12 bases spanning the gap. In DNA, the CDR3 is TGTGCCAGCAGCTTGGTCCCATACACCGCAACTAATGAAAAACTGTTTTTT. Protein product: CASSLVPYTATNEKLFF.

The chain joins TRBV7-6 to TRBJ1-2, with TRBD1 identical over 8 bases. Germline V gene lookup returns CDR1 SGHVS and CDR2 FNYEAQ. The CDR3 is made up of 14 amino acids. The ends lost 5 bases at V and 11 bases at J; junction bases unmatched: 13. CDR3 nucleotides: TGTGCCAGCAGCCCAACCTCGGGACAGGCTAGGTACACCTTC. Amino acid sequence: CASSPTSGQARYTF.

This sequence joins TRBV7-9 and TRBJ2-2, with 8 bases matching TRBD1. CDR1 SEHNR and CDR2 FQNEAQ come from the germline V gene (reference sequence). J gave up 9 bases and V 5 bases, and 11 bases lay outside the gene matches. The CDR3 sequence is 15 residues long. The CDR3 here is CASSPDRDEARELFF. CDR3 bases: TGTGCCAGCAGCCCGGACAGGGACGAGGCCCGGGAGCTGTTTTTT.

V gene TRBV15 combines with J gene TRBJ2-3; 7 bases agree with TRBD2. Trimming cost V 0 bases and J 2 bases; bases outside gene matches: 8. This CDR3 has 17 residues. Germline V gives CDR1 LNHNV, CDR2 YYDKDF (reference sequence). Written as DNA, the CDR3 is TGTGCCACCAGCAGAGAATTCGGCGGGGGTGTCACAGATACGCAGTATTTT. This gives the protein CATSREFGGGVTDTQYF.

The V and J genes are TRBV9 and TRBJ2-1, with 8 positions matching TRBD1. Looked up from germline, CDR1 is SGDLS and CDR2 is YYNGEE. V dropped 1 base and J dropped 5; count of bases not matched to a gene: 8. This CDR3 contains 16 residues. CDR3 region: CASSVTGTGYNNEQFF. CDR3 DNA: TGTGCCAGCAGCGTAACCGGGACAGGCTATAACAATGAGCAGTTCTTC.

This chain links TRBV7-9 with TRBJ2-1, with TRBD1 matching over 9 bases. Germline values: CDR1 SEHNR, CDR2 FQNEAQ (reference sequence). V lost 5 bases to trimming and J lost 2 bases; unmatched junction nucleotides: 4. This CDR3 is built from 15 residues. The CDR3 reads CASSIDRGAYNEQFF. The CDR3 DNA follows: TGTGCCAGCAGCATCGACAGGGGGGCCTACAATGAGCAGTTCTTC.

CDR3 residues: CASGWDSLNTGELFF. CDR3 in DNA: TGTGCTAGTGGTTGGGACAGTCTAAACACCGGGGAGCTGTTTTTT. The chain combines TRBV12-5 with TRBJ2-2; 7 nucleotides line up with TRBD1. V dropped 4 bases and J dropped 2; count of bases not matched to a gene: 4. The CDR3 runs to 15 residues. Looked up from germline, CDR1 is LGHNT and CDR2 is FRNRAP.

V gene TRBV19 combines with J gene TRBJ1-3; D not certain. The CDR3 spans 16 residues. Germline-derived CDR1 and CDR2 are LNHDA and SQIVND (reference sequence). V was trimmed by 0 bases and J by 3 bases, leaving 12 bases between them. DNA for the CDR3: TGTGCCAGTAGTATAGATGGCGGAGCTTTTGGAAACACCATATATTTT. Amino acid sequence: CASSIDGGAFGNTIYF. Looking up the rest from reference TRBV19 and TRBJ1-3 gives the full variable domain: DGGITQSPKYLFRKEGQNVTLSCEQNLNHDAMYWYRQDPGQGLRLIYYSQIVNDFQKGDIAEGYSVSREKKESFPLTVTSAQKNPTAFYLCASSIDGGAFGNTIYFGEGSWLTVV.